This T cell receptor (beta chain) originates from a study of T cell responses to AZD1222 COVID-19 vaccine (dated by TCRdb to the early 2020s). With regard to the full study: AZD1222 recipients whose second dose came at about 4 weeks and those whose second dose came at about 12 weeks were combined into one group, since spike-specific TCR depth and breadth did not differ between the two schedules. A total of more than 230 trial participants underwent TCR sequencing, of whom 207 received two doses of AZD1222 and about 25 received two doses of the MenACWY control vaccine. Trial participants were enrolled by age into 18-55, 56-69 and 70-plus year subgroups, with approximately 150, 30 and 60 TCR-sequenced participants respectively. The investigation overall reported the following: The 56-69-year group was small, and its depth increase did not reach significance, likely because of low power. Reportedly, almost half of the unique spike-specific TCRs recognized epitopes lying outside the regions that are mutated in the B.1.351 and B.1.1.7 variants. After two AZD1222 doses, both the breadth and the depth of spike-specific TCRs were significantly higher than at day 0 and than in MenACWY recipients. Conclusions about previously exposed vaccinees are limited because only six or seven AZD1222 recipients were SARS-CoV-2 seropositive at baseline. Vaccine-associated CD4 TCRs spanned the whole spike protein, with dominant responses in regions 160-218 and 743-854. No day 14 peak-response samples were available, so repertoires were characterized only after the peak T cell response. Most participants were white British and females outnumbered males, and the authors suggested that clonal diversity may have been underestimated.

What this sample's time point label stands for: baseline before first vaccination. The vaccinee samples were drawn from two UK trials, COV001 and COV002, one of which was a single-blind randomized controlled phase 2/3 trial testing AZD1222 (ChAdOx1 nCoV-19) in healthy adults. For TCRbeta chain sequencing, PBMC samples were collected from trial participants at day 0 and at day 28 after the second dose. The CDR3 regions of human TCRbeta chains were subjected to immunosequencing. In the authors' own workflow: TCRs in the repertoires were compared against a reference library of SARS-CoV-2-specific TCRs that had been generated with the MIRA antigen-specificity platform. Breadth meant the fraction of unique TCRs that were SARS-CoV-2-associated, whereas depth meant the fraction of total T cells that were SARS-CoV-2-associated. Using the MIRA data, each spike-specific TCR was assigned both to the spike region to which the TCR was reactive and to a CD4 or CD8 class. Log10-transformed breadth and depth values were compared by one-way ANOVA with Sidak's multiple comparisons tests. TCRdb took this table from immuneACCESS and kept in-frame rearrangements with V and J called. Such tables lack part of the clones; where checked against another copy, unresolved V genes explain under half of the gap, and the rest is unexplained. That table gives V, J and clone size, and the DNA gave D and trimming. This sample is represented by over 85,000 clones; approximately 90% of them were singletons. Roughly 12% of the sample is taken by the ten largest.

As to this clone: The clone's antigen remains unknown. One base away there is no much larger clone; base qualities are not given.

The input for sequencing was peripheral blood, taken on day 0 of AZD1222 vaccination. The TCR originated in an adult in good health.

The encoded CDR3 is CASSLNPGTGGNSPLHF. The nucleotide sequence is given as TGTGCCAGCAGCTTAAACCCCGGGACAGGGGGTAATTCACCCCTCCACTTT. In this chain, TRBV7-3 is recombined with TRBJ1-6, and 11 junction bases match TRBD1. Trimming removed 1 base from V and 6 bases from J; the gene matches leave 5 bases unexplained. The germline V gene provides CDR1 SGHTA and CDR2 FQGTGA. Including the terminal cysteine and phenylalanine, the CDR3 comprises 17 residues. Kept here is only the CDR3 DNA, which spans 51 bases and is read in frame from base 1.